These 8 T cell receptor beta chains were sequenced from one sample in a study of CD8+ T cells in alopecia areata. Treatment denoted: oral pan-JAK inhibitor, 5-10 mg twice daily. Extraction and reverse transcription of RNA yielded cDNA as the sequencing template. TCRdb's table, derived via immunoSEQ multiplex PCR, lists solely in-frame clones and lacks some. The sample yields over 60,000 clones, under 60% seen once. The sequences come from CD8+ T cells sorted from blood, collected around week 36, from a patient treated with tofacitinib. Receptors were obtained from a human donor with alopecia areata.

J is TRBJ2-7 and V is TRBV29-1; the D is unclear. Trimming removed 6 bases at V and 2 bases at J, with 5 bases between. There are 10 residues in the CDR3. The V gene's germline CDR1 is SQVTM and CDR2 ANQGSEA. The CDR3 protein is CSVQTYEQYF. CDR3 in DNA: TGCAGCGTCCAGACCTACGAGCAGTACTTC.

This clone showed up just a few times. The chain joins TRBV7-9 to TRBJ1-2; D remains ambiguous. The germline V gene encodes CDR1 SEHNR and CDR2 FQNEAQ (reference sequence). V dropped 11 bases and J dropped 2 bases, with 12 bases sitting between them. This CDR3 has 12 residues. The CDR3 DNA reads TGTGCCGCGGCGGGCGCGAACTATGGCTACACCTTC. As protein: CAAAGANYGYTF.

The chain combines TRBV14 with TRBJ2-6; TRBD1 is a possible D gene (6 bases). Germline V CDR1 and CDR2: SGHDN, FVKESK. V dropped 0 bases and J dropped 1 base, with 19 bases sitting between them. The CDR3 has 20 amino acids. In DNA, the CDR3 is TGTGCCAGCAGCCAAGAAGGGTGGGCAGGGGCACGTTCTGGGGCCAACGTCCTGACTTTC. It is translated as CASSQEGWAGARSGANVLTF. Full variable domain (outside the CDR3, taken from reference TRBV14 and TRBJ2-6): EAGVTQFPSHSVIEKGQTVTLRCDPISGHDNLYWYRRVMGKEIKFLLHFVKESKQDESGMPNNRFLAERTGGTYSTLKVQPAELEDSGVYFCASSQEGWAGARSGANVLTFGAGSRLTVL.

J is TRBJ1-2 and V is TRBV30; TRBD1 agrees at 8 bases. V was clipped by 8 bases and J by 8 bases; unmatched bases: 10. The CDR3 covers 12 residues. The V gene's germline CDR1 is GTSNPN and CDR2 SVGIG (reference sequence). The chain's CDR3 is CAGSGGAEGYTF. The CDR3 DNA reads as TGTGCCGGCTCAGGGGGCGCGGAGGGCTACACCTTC.

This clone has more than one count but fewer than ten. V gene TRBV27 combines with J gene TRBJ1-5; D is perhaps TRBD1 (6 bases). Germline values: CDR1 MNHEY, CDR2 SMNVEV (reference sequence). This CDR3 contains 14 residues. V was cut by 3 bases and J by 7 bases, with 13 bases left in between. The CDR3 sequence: CASSFTGPWQPQHF. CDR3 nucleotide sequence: TGTGCCAGCAGTTTTACAGGGCCGTGGCAGCCCCAGCATTTT.

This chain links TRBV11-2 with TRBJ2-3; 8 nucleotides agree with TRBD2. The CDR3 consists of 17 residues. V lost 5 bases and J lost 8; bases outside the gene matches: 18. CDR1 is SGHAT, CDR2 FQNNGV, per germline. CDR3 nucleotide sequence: TGTGCCAGCAGCCCGGGGGTCAGCGGGAGACAATCGCTTACGCAGTATTTT. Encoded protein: CASSPGVSGRQSLTQYF.

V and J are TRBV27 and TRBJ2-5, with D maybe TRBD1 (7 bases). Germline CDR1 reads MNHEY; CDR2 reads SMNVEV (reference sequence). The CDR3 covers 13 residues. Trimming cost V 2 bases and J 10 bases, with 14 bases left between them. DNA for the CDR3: TGTGCCAGCAGTTTAGGCGCCAGGGGGGACCAGTACTTC. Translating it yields CASSLGARGDQYF.

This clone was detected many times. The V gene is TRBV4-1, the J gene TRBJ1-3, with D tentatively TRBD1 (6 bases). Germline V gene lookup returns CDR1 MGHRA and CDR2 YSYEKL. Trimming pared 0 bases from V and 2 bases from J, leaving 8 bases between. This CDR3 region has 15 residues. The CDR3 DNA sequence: TGCGCCAGCAGCCAAGAAGGGGGAACTGGAAACACCATATATTTT. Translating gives CASSQEGGTGNTIYF.